The clone carrying this T cell receptor beta chain was recorded at least ten times. As yet, its antigen is unknown. MiXCR, applied by TCRdb to the 5' RACE reads, yields one record per CDR3 protein. Of just over 500,000 distinct CDR3 sequences listed, less than 25% were seen once; the top ten hold about 0.93%. The CDR3 length is 16 residues. V shed 1 base, J shed 5 bases, and the junction held 9 bases outside the gene matches. The germline V gene encodes CDR1 SGHRS and CDR2 YFSETQ. These data belong to a study of identical twins. Findings of the study overall: Cross-sectional statistics, not tracking of the same donors, supported the conclusions. A lower insertion count was a feature of abundant cord blood beta clonotypes, with no such feature in memory repertoires.

A further study also used this sample, focusing on T cells expressing NK-cell markers. From that report: The contribution of dominant NKG2C+ clonotypes to CD8+ T cells in about six donors was roughly 1.0-7.5%.

The sequenced sample consisted of CD4+ T cells sorted from blood. The chain links TRBV5-1 to TRBJ2-5, with 9 bases lining up with TRBD1. The sequence was obtained from a young woman in good health. CDR3 sequence (DNA): TGCGCCAGCAGCTTGAGGGGACAGGGCTGGCGGGAGACCCAGTACTTC. Its translation is CASSLRGQGWRETQYF.